This TCR beta chain comes out of a study of spatial heterogeneity in lung cancer. Overall study: The donors comprised around 76 untreated early-stage non-small cell lung cancer patients.

Noted time point: blood at routine non-recurrence follow-up after resection. Whole RNA, which was extracted from tumor, nontumor lung tissue or frozen PBMC, was sequenced without any cell sorting. The J segment lost 5 bases and the V segment lost 6 bases, leaving 7 bases of the junction unmatched. The CDR3 sequence is 14 residues long. At least ten counts were recorded for this clonotype. TCRdb re-called the 5' RACE reads through MiXCR, storing one row per CDR3 protein. Seen here are about 52,000 distinct CDR3 sequences, less than 9.5% observed once, and the top ten hold 35%. The sequencing used PBMCs, collected at follow-up. The sequence was collected from a female donor with early-stage non-small cell lung cancer. The chain uses TRBV12-3 or TRBV12-4 and TRBJ2-5; 9 bases agree with TRBD1. The CDR3 is CASSPGQGSETQYF. DNA of the CDR3: TGTGCCAGCAGCCCGGGACAGGGTAGTGAGACCCAGTACTTC.